The 11 T cell receptor beta chains presented below share a single source sample, sequenced in a study of T cells in Graves' hyperthyroidism and ophthalmopathy (dated by TCRdb to about 2019). Library prep was done by multiplex PCR. This sample was sequenced with an Illumina HiSeq 2000. Amplification of TCR beta CDR3 regions was carried out from RNA transcripts. The first round of RT-PCR for the TCR CDR3 was performed with the HTBI primer set and the Qiagen OneStep RT-PCR kit. TCRdb took the public reads, trimmed them with fastp at Q25, ran MiXCR for clone calling and kept in-frame beta chains. Every entry covers one CDR3 protein and lists the most common genes and DNA from its rows. This sample is represented by some 360,000 distinct CDR3 sequences; 11% to 15% of them were singletons. The ten largest clones take up roughly 11% of the sample. The sequenced sample was blood. The receptors derive from a woman in her sixties or seventies with Graves' hyperthyroidism.

This clonotype was seen at least ten times. This chain uses TRBV4-1 with TRBJ2-3; 7 bases align to TRBD2. Germline V gene data show CDR1 as MGHRA and CDR2 as YSYEKL. The V segment lost 3 bases and the J segment 0 bases; nucleotides outside the gene matches: 9. The CDR3 has 17 residues. The CDR3 bases are TGCGCCAGCAGCCATCTTGGCGGGAGAGGTAGCACAGATACGCAGTATTTT. Translation: CASSHLGGRGSTDTQYF.

This clonotype was seen a handful of times. This chain links TRBV18 with TRBJ2-2; D might be TRBD2 (6 bases). This CDR3 comprises 15 residues. Germline-derived CDR1 and CDR2 are KGHSH and LQKENI. The V end lost 3 bases, the J end lost 7 bases, and 15 bases lay between the germline ends. The CDR3 region has the DNA TGTGCCAGCTCACCGGGGACGGGAGCGGTCGGGGAGCTGTTTTTT. It is translated as CASSPGTGAVGELFF.

This clonotype was seen a few times. The chain has TRBV28 and TRBJ1-1; 8 bases agree with TRBD1. The CDR3 sequence is 16 residues long. Germline CDR1 MDHEN, CDR2 SYDVKM. V shed 8 bases and J 8 bases; nucleotides not matched to a gene: 19. The CDR3 reads CASGPSGQGAWAEAFF. The CDR3 DNA sequence: TGTGCCAGCGGTCCCTCGGGGCAGGGGGCATGGGCCGAAGCTTTCTTT.

The chain recombines TRBV29-1 with TRBJ2-7, with 7 bases aligning to TRBD2. The CDR3 sequence is 14 residues long. The J segment lost 0 bases and the V segment lost 3 bases, leaving 5 bases of the junction unmatched. The germline V gene has CDR1 SQVTM and CDR2 ANQGSEA. CDR3 protein: CSVDAGASSYEQYF. DNA for the CDR3: TGCAGCGTTGACGCGGGAGCGAGCTCCTACGAGCAGTACTTC.

This chain joins TRBV4-1 and TRBJ2-7, with D possibly matching TRBD1 (5 bases). V shed 0 bases and J shed 3 bases, with 12 bases lying between them. The CDR3 length is 15 residues. The germline gives CDR1 MGHRA, CDR2 YSYEKL. The CDR3 protein is CASSQDGRQNYEQYF. CDR3 nucleotide sequence: TGCGCCAGCAGCCAAGATGGCCGACAGAACTACGAGCAGTACTTC.

The sample holds many counts of this clonotype. The gene calls are TRBV11-2 and TRBJ2-7, with D perhaps TRBD1 (5 bases). This CDR3 is built from 14 residues. Germline V gene sequence: CDR1 SGHAT, CDR2 FQNNGV. V lost 5 bases and J 5 bases, leaving 16 bases between the germline ends. The CDR3 DNA reads as TGTGCCAGCAGCAACAGGTGGGGTTCCCACGAGCAGTACTTC. As protein: CASSNRWGSHEQYF.

This clonotype was observed many times. The rearrangement joins TRBV6-2 or TRBV6-3 to TRBJ2-5, with 9 bases lining up with TRBD2. CDR1 is MNHEY, CDR2 SVGEGT, per germline. The CDR3 length is 16 residues. The V segment lost 2 bases and the J segment 5 bases; nucleotides outside the gene matches: 9. CDR3 amino acids: CASSYRREGGRETQYF. For the CDR3, the DNA is TGTGCCAGCAGTTACAGGCGGGAGGGCGGTAGGGAGACCCAGTACTTC.

This clonotype appeared many times. The rearrangement uses TRBV11-3 and TRBJ1-5; 8 bases are a match to TRBD1. The V segment lost 6 bases and the J segment 6 bases; nucleotides outside the gene matches: 7. CDR3 length: 14 amino acids. From germline, CDR1 is SGHNT and CDR2 YENEEA. In nucleotides, the CDR3 is TGTGCCAGCAGAGGACAGGGTGGAGGTCAGCCCCAGCATTTT. Translated, it gives CASRGQGGGQPQHF.

This clonotype occurred many times. The chain couples TRBV12-3 or TRBV12-4 to TRBJ2-1, with 7 positions matching TRBD2. The V and J ends lost 7 bases and 4 bases, in that order; junction bases with no gene match: 10. This CDR3 comprises 15 residues. The CDR3 loop is CASTFGGSQYNEQFF. DNA for the CDR3: TGTGCCAGCACCTTCGGGGGGAGCCAATACAATGAGCAGTTCTTC.

This clonotype was seen many times. The chain has TRBV7-2 and TRBJ2-3; 7 bases fit TRBD2. This CDR3 comprises 16 residues. V lost 5 bases to trimming and J lost 2 bases; unmatched junction nucleotides: 10. In germline, CDR1 is SGHTA, CDR2 FQGNSA. CDR3 in amino acids: CASSHGRFRYTDTQYF. Written as DNA, the CDR3 is TGTGCCAGCAGCCACGGGAGGTTTCGGTACACAGATACGCAGTATTTT. Drawing the rest from reference TRBV7-2 and TRBJ2-3, the complete variable domain is GAGVSQSPSNKVTEKGKDVELRCDPISGHTALYWYRQSLGQGLEFLIYFQGNSAPDKSGLPSDRFSAERTGGSVSTLTIQRTQQEDSAVYLCASSHGRFRYTDTQYFGPGTRLTVL.

V and J are TRBV6-2 or TRBV6-3 and TRBJ2-7, with 8 bases fitting TRBD2. Germline assignment: CDR1 MNHEY and CDR2 SVGEGT. V dropped 6 bases and J dropped 0; count of bases not matched to a gene: 4. This CDR3 region has 14 residues. As DNA, the CDR3 is TGTGCCAGCAGACTAGCGGATAACTCCTACGAGCAGTACTTC. It is translated as CASRLADNSYEQYF.